This T cell receptor beta chain was observed in a study of T-cell memory formation after mild COVID-19. Study results and limitations: Clones from the second wave (peaking day 37) had unconfirmed SARS-CoV-2 specificity.

The CDR3 runs 13 residues. Between the trimmed V and J ends, which lost 1 base and 1 base, there was a span of 4 bases. CDR1 and CDR2 from the germline V gene are MNHEY and SVGEGT. TCRdb re-called the 5' RACE reads through MiXCR, storing one row per CDR3 protein. Among 45,000 to 55,000 distinct CDR3 sequences listed, 9.3% were seen once. This clonotype was seen ten or more times. The antigen remains unidentified. Sequenced input: PBMCs or a T cell subset sorted from them (not recorded which). The TCR sequence derives from an adult woman who had mild COVID-19 (a few samples of this study predate the infection). Cell type and time point are not known. The chain is built from TRBV6-2 or TRBV6-3 and TRBJ1-1; the D is unclear. For the CDR3, the DNA is TGTGCCAGCAGTTACTTGCAGAACACTGAAGCTTTCTTT. The encoded protein is CASSYLQNTEAFF.